A selection of T cell receptor beta chains follows, all from one sample in a study of CD8 T cells in Susac syndrome. A single record per CDR3 protein comes from TCRdb applying MiXCR to the immunoSEQ multiplex PCR reads. The sample has about 280,000 distinct CDR3 sequences, approximately 84% seen once. Sequenced: CD8+ T cells from PBMCs. These receptor sequences come from a human donor with multiple sclerosis. The CDR3 runs from the conserved cysteine through the conserved F or W. The order of the fields is V gene, D gene, J gene, clone size, CDR3 protein, CDR3 DNA. D genes are given only for firm matches. Rows may omit the clone size; those that give it use once, few, many or a size class.

TRBV12-3/TRBV12-4	TRBD2	TRBJ2-1	-	CASSSPGLAGNEQFF	TGTGCCAGCAGTTCCCCGGGACTAGCGGGAAACGAGCAGTTCTTC
TRBV4-1	TRBD2	TRBJ2-5	-	CASSQEPGLAETQYF	TGCGCCAGCAGCCAAGAGCCGGGACTAGCGGAGACCCAGTACTTC
TRBV14	-	TRBJ1-2	once	CASSQDRGVNYGYTF	TGTGCCAGCAGCCAAGATCGGGGCGTGAACTATGGCTACACCTTC
TRBV6-5	-	TRBJ2-7	-	CASSYSVGGTDEQYF	TGTGCCAGCAGTTACTCGGTGGGGGGAACCGACGAGCAGTACTTC
TRBV7-9	TRBD1	TRBJ1-5	-	CASSLVGQGKFFPGQPQHF	TGTGCCAGCAGCTTAGTGGGACAGGGAAAATTTTTTCCGGGACAGCCCCAGCATTTT
TRBV5-6	TRBD2	TRBJ2-1	-	CASSLRGLAGVVYDEQFF	TGTGCCAGCAGCTTGCGGGGACTAGCGGGAGTTGTGTACGATGAGCAGTTCTTC
TRBV7-9	TRBD2	TRBJ2-1	-	CASSLTISGRAHEQFF	TGTGCCAGCAGCTTAACCATTAGCGGGAGGGCCCATGAGCAGTTCTTC
TRBV9	-	TRBJ2-1	-	CASSVGPEYPPNNEQFF	TGTGCCAGCAGCGTAGGACCGGAATACCCCCCGAACAATGAGCAGTTCTTC
TRBV12-3/TRBV12-4	TRBD2	TRBJ2-1	-	CASSLAGGLYNEQFF	TGTGCCAGCAGCTTAGCGGGAGGTTTATACAATGAGCAGTTCTTC
TRBV20-1	TRBD1	TRBJ2-7	-	CSARSPDRGGEQYF	TGCAGTGCTAGGTCCCCGGACAGGGGTGGGGAGCAGTACTTC
TRBV20-1	TRBD1	TRBJ2-7	-	CSARDYRGIGPYEQYF	TGCAGTGCTAGAGATTACAGGGGGATAGGGCCCTACGAGCAGTACTTC
TRBV7-9	-	TRBJ2-2	once	CASSPRPGVPNTGELFF	TGTGCCAGCAGCCCAAGACCGGGGGTACCGAACACCGGGGAGCTGTTTTTT